A single T cell receptor (beta chain) is shown here with its context. The antigen is unknown. The sample originates from a study of T-cell reconstitution after alpha-beta-depleted transplantation in children. Unique molecular identifiers were used in preparing the TCRbeta library. In TCRdb, the PCR reads were re-called with MiXCR into one record per CDR3 protein. The data contain approximately 630,000 distinct CDR3 sequences, under 15% of them singletons. Study findings and constraints: Reported findings indicate that, about two months after transplant, alpha-beta T cells came from several hundred expanded clones, which were derived from non-depleted graft cells. After one year, T-cell counts and TCRbeta diversity mostly came from new T cells. The origin of high day-60 TCRbeta diversity in some patients lay in surviving recipient T cells and thymic progenitors.

The TCR sequence derives from a girl aged 2 to 9 with congenital amegakaryocytic thrombocytopenia, due to receive a stem cell transplant. Material: PBMCs, obtained before TCRalphabeta/CD19-depleted stem cell transplant.

DNA of the CDR3: TGTGCCAGCAGCTTGGGGGCCAGGGGAAGTCGGCCGAAGTACAATGAGCAGTTCTTC. Residues: CASSLGARGSRPKYNEQFF. The rearrangement links TRBV7-6 to TRBJ2-1, with a weak D call TRBD1 (6 bases). The V gene lost 3 bases and the J gene lost 4 bases, with 25 bases spanning the gap. The CDR3 has 19 residues. The germline V gene has CDR1 SGHVS and CDR2 FNYEAQ.